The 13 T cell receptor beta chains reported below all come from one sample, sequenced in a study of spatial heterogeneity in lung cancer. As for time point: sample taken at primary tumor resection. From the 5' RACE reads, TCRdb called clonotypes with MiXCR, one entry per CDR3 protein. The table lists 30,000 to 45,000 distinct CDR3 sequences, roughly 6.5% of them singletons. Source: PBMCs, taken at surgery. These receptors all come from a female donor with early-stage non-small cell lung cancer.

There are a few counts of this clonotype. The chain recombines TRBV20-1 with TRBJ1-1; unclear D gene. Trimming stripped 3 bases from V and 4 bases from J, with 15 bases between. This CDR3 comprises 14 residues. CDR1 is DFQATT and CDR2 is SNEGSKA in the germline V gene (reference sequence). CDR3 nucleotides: TGCAGTGCTAGGAGCCCAGTTTGGGGCACTGAAGCTTTCTTT. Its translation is CSARSPVWGTEAFF.

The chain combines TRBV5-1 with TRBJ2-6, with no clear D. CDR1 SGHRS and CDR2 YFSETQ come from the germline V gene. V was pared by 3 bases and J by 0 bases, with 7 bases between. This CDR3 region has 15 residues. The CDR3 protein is CASSSGDSGANVLTF. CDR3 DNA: TGCGCCAGCAGCTCCGGAGACTCTGGGGCCAACGTCCTGACTTTC.

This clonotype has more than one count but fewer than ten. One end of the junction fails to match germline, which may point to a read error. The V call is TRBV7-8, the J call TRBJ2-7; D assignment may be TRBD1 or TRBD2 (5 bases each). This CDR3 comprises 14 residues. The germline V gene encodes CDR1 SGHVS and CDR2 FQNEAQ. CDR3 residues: CASGPGRFSHEQYF. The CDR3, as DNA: TGTGCCAGCGGCCCGGGACGCTTCTCCCACGAGCAGTACTTC. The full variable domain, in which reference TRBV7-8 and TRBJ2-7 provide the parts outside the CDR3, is GAGVSQSPRYKVAKRGQDVALRCDPISGHVSLFWYQQALGQGPEFLTYFQNEAQLDKSGLPSDRFFAERPEGSVSTLKIQRTQQEDSAVYLCASGPGRFSHEQYFGPGTRLTVT.

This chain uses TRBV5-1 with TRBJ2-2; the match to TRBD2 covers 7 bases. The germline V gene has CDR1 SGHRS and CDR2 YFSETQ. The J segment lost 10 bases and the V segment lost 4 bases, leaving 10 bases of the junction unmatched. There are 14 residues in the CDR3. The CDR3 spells CASSLGGSSEELFF. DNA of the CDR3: TGCGCCAGCAGCCTGGGGGGGTCCTCGGAGGAGCTGTTTTTT. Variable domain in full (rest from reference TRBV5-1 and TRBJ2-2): KAGVTQTPRYLIKTRGQQVTLSCSPISGHRSVSWYQQTPGQGLQFLFEYFSETQRNKGNFPGRFSGRQFSNSRSEMNVSTLELGDSALYLCASSLGGSSEELFFGEGSRLTVL.

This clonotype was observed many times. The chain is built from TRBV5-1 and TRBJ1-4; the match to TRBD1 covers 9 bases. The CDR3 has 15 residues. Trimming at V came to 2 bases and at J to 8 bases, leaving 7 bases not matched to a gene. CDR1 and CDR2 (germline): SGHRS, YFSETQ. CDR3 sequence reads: CASSFTGTGYEKLFF. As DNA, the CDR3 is TGCGCCAGCAGCTTTACCGGGACAGGGTACGAAAAACTGTTTTTT.

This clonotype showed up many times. The DNA for the CDR3 is TGTGCCAGCAGCGTCGGACAGGTAAATGAGCAGTTCTTC. This encodes CASSVGQVNEQFF. The rearrangement uses TRBV11-2 and TRBJ2-1, with 7 bases fitting TRBD1. The CDR3 runs 13 residues. V was clipped by 5 bases and J by 7 bases; unmatched bases: 5. CDR1 is SGHAT and CDR2 is FQNNGV in the germline V gene. Variable domain in full (rest from reference TRBV11-2 and TRBJ2-1): EAGVAQSPRYKIIEKRQSVAFWCNPISGHATLYWYQQILGQGPKLLIQFQNNGVVDDSQLPKDRFSAERLKGVDSTLKIQPAKLEDSAVYLCASSVGQVNEQFFGPGTRLTVL.

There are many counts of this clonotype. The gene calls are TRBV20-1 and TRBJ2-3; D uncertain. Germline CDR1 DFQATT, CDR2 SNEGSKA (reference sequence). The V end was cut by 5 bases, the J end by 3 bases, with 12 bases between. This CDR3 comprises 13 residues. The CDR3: CSALASVTDTQYF. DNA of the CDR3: TGCAGTGCTCTCGCGTCCGTGACAGATACGCAGTATTTT.

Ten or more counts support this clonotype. CDR3 sequence: CASSLDYSTDTQYF. In nucleotides, the CDR3 is TGTGCCAGCAGCTTAGACTATAGCACAGATACGCAGTATTTT. V is TRBV7-2 and J is TRBJ2-3; D not resolved. In germline, CDR1 is SGHTA, CDR2 FQGNSA. With 1 base removed from V and 0 bases from J, the gap between germline ends came to 5 bases. The CDR3 is 14 residues long.

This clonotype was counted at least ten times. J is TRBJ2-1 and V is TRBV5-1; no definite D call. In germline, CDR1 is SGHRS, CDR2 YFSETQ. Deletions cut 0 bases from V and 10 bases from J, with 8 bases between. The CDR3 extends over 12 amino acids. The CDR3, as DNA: TGCGCCAGCAGCTTGGGGACCGCCGAGCAGTTCTTC. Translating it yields CASSLGTAEQFF.

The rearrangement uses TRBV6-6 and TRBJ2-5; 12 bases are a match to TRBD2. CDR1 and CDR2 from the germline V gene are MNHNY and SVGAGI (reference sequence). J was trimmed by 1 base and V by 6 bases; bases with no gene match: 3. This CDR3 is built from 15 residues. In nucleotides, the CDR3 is TGTGCCAGCAGCCGACTAGCGGGGGCCCAAGAGACCCAGTACTTC. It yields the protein CASSRLAGAQETQYF.

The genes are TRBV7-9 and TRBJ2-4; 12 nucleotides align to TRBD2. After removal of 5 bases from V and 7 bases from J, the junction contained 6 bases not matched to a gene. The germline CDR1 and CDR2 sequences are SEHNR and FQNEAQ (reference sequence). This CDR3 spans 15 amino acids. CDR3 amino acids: CASSRQGTSGNIQYF. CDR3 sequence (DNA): TGTGCCAGCAGCCGCCAAGGGACTAGCGGGAACATTCAGTACTTC.

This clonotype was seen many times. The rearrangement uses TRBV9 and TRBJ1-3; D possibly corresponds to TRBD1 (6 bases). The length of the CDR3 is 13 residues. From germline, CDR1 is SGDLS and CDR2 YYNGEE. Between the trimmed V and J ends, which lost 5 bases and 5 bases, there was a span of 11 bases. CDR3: CASRAQGRNTIYF. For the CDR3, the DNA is TGTGCCAGCAGGGCGCAGGGGAGAAACACCATATATTTT. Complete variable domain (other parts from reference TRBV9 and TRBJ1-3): DSGVTQTPKHLITATGQRVTLRCSPRSGDLSVYWYQQSLDQGLQFLIQYYNGEERAKGNILERFSAQQFPDLHSELNLSSLELGDSALYFCASRAQGRNTIYFGEGSWLTVV.

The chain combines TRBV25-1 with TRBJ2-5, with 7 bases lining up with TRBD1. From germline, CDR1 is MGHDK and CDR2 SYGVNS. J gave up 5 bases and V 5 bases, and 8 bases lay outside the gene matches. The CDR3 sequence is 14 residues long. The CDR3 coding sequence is TGTGCCAGCAGTAGACAGGGTAGGGGCGAGACCCAGTACTTC. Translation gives CASSRQGRGETQYF.